The sequence of this T cell receptor beta chain was determined in a study of low-dose radiotherapy and immunotherapy resistance in tumors. About the study: Doses of 0.5 Gy per fraction every 2 weeks, totaling 6.5 Gy, went to Cohort 1. On an every-two-weeks schedule, patients received intravenous nivolumab 240 mg, along with ipilimumab 1 mg/kg every six weeks. Patients took 300 mg oral aspirin daily for four cycles from cycle 1 day 1.

The CDR3 sequence is 15 residues long. CDR1 SGHAT and CDR2 FQNNGV come from the germline V gene. V was cut by 3 bases and J by 0 bases, with 10 bases left in between. Time point noted: before trial treatment. Each eligible patient had an advanced solid tumor, and these tumors lacked tumor-infiltrating lymphocytes. Priming of first-strand cDNA relied on TRAV- and TRBV-specific primers (covering alpha and beta chains). TCRs underwent 15 to 25 PCR cycles of amplification with a constant-region primer and V-primer adapter. TCRdb recomputed calls from the reads with MiXCR, one row per CDR3 protein. The sample contains 30,000 to 50,000 distinct CDR3 sequences, roughly 31% of which appear only once.

The TCR sequence derives from a male donor with gallbladder cancer. The chain links TRBV11-2 to TRBJ2-3, with D perhaps matching TRBD2 (5 bases). The sample in question was PBMCs, obtained before treatment. The CDR3 nucleotides read TGTGCCAGCAGCTTCGCGGGTGCTAGCACAGATACGCAGTATTTT. Amino acids: CASSFAGASTDTQYF.